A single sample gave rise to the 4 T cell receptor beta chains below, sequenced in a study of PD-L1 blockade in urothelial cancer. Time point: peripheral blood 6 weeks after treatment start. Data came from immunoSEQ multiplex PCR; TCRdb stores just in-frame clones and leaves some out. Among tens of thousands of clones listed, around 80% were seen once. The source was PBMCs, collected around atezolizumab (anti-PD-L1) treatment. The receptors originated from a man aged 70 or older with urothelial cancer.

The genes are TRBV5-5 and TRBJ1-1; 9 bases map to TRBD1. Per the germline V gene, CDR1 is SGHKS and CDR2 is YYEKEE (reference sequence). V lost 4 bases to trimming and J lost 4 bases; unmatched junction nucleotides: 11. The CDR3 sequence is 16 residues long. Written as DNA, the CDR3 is TGTGCCAGCAGCGTGACGGTACAGGGGGCTCCCACTGAAGCTTTCTTT. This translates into CASSVTVQGAPTEAFF.

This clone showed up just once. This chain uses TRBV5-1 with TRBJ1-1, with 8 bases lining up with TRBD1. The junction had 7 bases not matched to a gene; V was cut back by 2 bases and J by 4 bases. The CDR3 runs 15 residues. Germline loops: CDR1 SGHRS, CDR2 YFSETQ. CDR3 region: CASSFSGGGGTEAFF. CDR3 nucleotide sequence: TGCGCCAGCAGCTTCTCAGGGGGCGGGGGCACTGAAGCTTTCTTT.

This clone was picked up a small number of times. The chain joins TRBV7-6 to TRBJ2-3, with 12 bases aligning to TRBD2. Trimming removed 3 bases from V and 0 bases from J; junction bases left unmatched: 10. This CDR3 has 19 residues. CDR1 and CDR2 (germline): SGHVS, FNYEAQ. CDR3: CASSFILAGGPTSTDTQYF. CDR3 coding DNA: TGTGCCAGCAGCTTCATTCTAGCGGGGGGGCCTACGAGCACAGATACGCAGTATTTT.

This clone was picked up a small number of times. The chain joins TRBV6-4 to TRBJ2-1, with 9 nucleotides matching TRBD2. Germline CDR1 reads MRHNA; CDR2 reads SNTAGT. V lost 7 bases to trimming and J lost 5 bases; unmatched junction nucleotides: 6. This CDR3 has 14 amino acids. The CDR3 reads CASKLLAGNNEQFF. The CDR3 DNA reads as TGTGCCAGCAAACTGCTAGCGGGAAACAATGAGCAGTTCTTC.